The T cell receptor (beta chain) under discussion was sequenced for a study of OX40 agonist ivuxolimab in advanced cancers. Study in general: The patients received agonistic anti-OX40 (CD134) antibody ivuxolimab. Three dose-escalation patients had partial responses: one with hepatocellular carcinoma and two with cutaneous melanoma. Overall study results and limits: Some nonresponders also had low normalized T-cell clonal expansion. By week 6 at 0.1 to 3.0 mg/kg, blood CD4+ and CD8+ T cells had expanded clonally.

Worth noting for this clone: What it binds is unknown.

The CDR3 is made up of 16 amino acids. Per the germline V gene, CDR1 is LGHNA and CDR2 is YSLEER. V gave up 0 bases and J gave up 0 bases, with 9 bases separating them. TCRdb keeps only in-frame clones here, not all; method: immunoSEQ multiplex PCR. The table has 99,000 or so clones, 90% to 95% seen once. This sequence joins TRBV4-3 and TRBJ1-3; no firm D call. The clonotype was recovered from an adult with an advanced solid tumor such as melanoma, head and neck, liver or kidney cancer. Here the sequenced sample was CD4+ or CD8+ T cells sorted from blood, taken in a trial of the OX40 agonist ivuxolimab. The CDR3 DNA reads as TGCGCCAGCAGCCAAGAAGCCTTTACCTCTGGAAACACCATATATTTT. This codes for CASSQEAFTSGNTIYF.